This record concerns one T cell receptor (beta chain) sequence. Its specific antigen is unknown. No much larger clone exists at a distance of one base, and base qualities are not known. The sample comes from a study of radiation and T cells in renal cell carcinoma (TCRdb year 2020). A note on the overall study: Samples were obtained from a clinical trial, in which 15 Gy stereotactic body radiation therapy was delivered to primary renal cell carcinomas and nephrectomy was performed 4 weeks later. In total, 50 to 60 samples underwent TCR beta sequencing: some 25 tumors plus 27 peripheral blood samples. Across all 53 samples, around 4,000,000 unique CDR3 nucleotide sequences, encoding 2.5 million to 3 million unique CDR3 amino acid sequences, were identified. Paper-wide results and their limitations: Because pretreatment tumor biopsies were not available, the baseline intratumoral presence of clonotypes could not be determined. Changes in the blood repertoire were not tracked past 4 weeks after treatment. Effects of radiation dose or scheduling on the TCR repertoire could not be addressed with the single-armed trial design. In blood, the top tumor clonotypes increased between baseline and 2 weeks post-radiation and then shrank by 4 weeks, which suggests that tumor-resident clones expanded only transiently.

Sequences SGDLS (CDR1) and YYNGEE (CDR2) are obtained from the germline V gene. From its cysteine to its phenylalanine, the CDR3 spans 15 amino acids. CDR3 DNA is the only sequence kept; it has 45 bases, read in frame from the first base. Clipping removes 0 bases from V and 2 bases from J, with 3 as the unmatched junction base count. Following the manufacturer's recommendations, the immunoSEQ kit was used to generate TCR beta libraries from genomic DNA. To prepare the libraries, a first multiplex PCR with proprietary primers was run, followed by a second PCR that added unique barcodes, and a bead cleanup was done after each round. A kit-provided positive control reaction and a negative control reaction were included in every sample batch. The final libraries underwent checking on an Agilent 4200 TapeStation D1000 ScreenTape, volumetric pooling, and quantification by qPCR. Sequencing ran on an Illumina NextSeq500 with a MidOutput 150-cycle cartridge, using 156 Read1 and 15 Index1 cycles with kit custom primers. The pooled library was loaded at 0.9 to 1 pM with an approximately 20% PhiX control spike-in. Processing in the source paper ran as follows. Vendor-processed data were analyzed in R, with a clonotype defined as all T cells sharing the same CDR3 nucleotide sequence. For clone abundance analyses, frequencies were normalized to the 10,000 most abundant clones per sample. Public T cell clones, averaging fewer than five per sample, were removed before analysis. Tumor-enriched clonotypes and baseline blood-enriched clonotypes were defined as those with an abundance difference of at least 32-fold between compartments. A beta-binomial differential abundance model was used to identify clonotypes that were expanded or contracted between blood time points. The Baroni-Urbani and Buser coefficient was used to measure tumor-blood repertoire similarity, and groups were compared with two-tailed Wilcoxon tests in R. The table comes from immuneACCESS by way of TCRdb, which keeps in-frame sequences with V and J called. Part of the clones is missing from these tables; in studies checked, under half for an unresolved V gene and the rest for unknown reasons. From that table come the V and J calls and clone size; the DNA was used to work out D and trimming. This sample is represented by 100,000 to 150,000 clones; about four fifths of them were singletons. The ten biggest clones cover about 5.3% of the sample.

Sample time point, as interpreted from the label and publication: blood 2 weeks post-SBRT. The sample's treatment or condition label, in plain terms: 15 Gy SBRT to primary tumor, nephrectomy 4 weeks later. To track tumor-enriched clonotypes, serial peripheral blood was sampled from radiation-treated patients at baseline and at 2 weeks and 4 weeks after SBRT. All patients had renal cell carcinoma with clear cell pathology. The QIAamp DNA Blood Mini Kit (Qiagen) was used to prepare genomic DNA for TCR sequencing. The analyses included only samples that passed all quality control checks. This material consisted of blood, taken from a patient whose treatment included radiotherapy and nephrectomy. Recombination connected TRBV9 to TRBJ2-5; a stretch of 8 junction bases matches TRBD2. The clonotype was recovered from a man aged 50-60 years with renal cell carcinoma. DNA sequence: TGTGCCAGCAGCGTAGTGGGCGGGAGGCAAGAGACCCAGTACTTC. This is translated as CASSVVGGRQETQYF.